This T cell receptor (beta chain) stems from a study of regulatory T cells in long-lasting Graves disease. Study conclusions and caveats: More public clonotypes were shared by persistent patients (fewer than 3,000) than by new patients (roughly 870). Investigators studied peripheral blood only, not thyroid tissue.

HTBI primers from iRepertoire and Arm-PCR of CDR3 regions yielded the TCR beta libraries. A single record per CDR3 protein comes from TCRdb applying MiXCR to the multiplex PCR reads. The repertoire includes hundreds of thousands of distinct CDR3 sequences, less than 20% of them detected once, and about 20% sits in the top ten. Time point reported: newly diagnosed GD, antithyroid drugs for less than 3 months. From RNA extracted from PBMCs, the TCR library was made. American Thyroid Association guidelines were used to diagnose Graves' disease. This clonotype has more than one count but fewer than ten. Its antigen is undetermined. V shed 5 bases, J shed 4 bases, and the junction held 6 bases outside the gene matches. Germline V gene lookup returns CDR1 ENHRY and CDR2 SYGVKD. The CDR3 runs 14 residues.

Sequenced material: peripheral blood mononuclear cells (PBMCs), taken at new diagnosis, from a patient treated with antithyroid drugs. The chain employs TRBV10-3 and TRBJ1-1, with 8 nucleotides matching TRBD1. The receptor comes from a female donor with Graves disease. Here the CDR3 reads CAISLDRVGTEAFF. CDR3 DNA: TGTGCCATCAGTTTGGACAGGGTGGGCACTGAAGCTTTCTTT.